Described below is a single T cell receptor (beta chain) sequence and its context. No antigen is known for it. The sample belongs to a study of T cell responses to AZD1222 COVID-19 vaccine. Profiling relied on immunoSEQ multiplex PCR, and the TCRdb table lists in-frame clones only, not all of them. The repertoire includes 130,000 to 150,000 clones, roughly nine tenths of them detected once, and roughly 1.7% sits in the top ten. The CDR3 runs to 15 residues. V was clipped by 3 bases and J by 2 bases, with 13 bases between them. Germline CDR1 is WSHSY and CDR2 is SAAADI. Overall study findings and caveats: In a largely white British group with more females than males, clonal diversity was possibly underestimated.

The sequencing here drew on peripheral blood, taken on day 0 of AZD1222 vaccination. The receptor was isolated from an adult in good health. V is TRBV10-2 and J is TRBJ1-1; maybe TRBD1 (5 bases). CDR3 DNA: TGCGCCAGCAGTGACGCCGGGACTGCTAACACTGAAGCTTTCTTT. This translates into CASSDAGTANTEAFF.